These 16 T cell receptor beta chains were all obtained from the same sample, sequenced in a study of regulatory T cells in long-lasting Graves disease. According to the study, TCR beta libraries were built with iRepertoire HTBI primers and CDR3-region Arm-PCR. TCRdb independently ran MiXCR on the multiplex PCR reads; one entry per CDR3 protein. The sample lists approximately 400,000 distinct CDR3 sequences; 14% to 15% were seen once. Time point defined: newly diagnosed GD, antithyroid drugs for less than 3 months. From PBMCs, RNA was extracted and then used to make the TCR library. These same data were also listed under a study on T cells in Graves' hyperthyroidism and ophthalmopathy.

The material was peripheral blood mononuclear cells (PBMCs), obtained at new diagnosis, from a patient treated with antithyroid drugs. The receptors were gathered from a woman in her 40s with Graves disease.

This clonotype was picked up a small number of times. The chain couples TRBV14 to TRBJ2-7; D gene uncertain. Trimming cost V 1 base and J 4 bases, with 11 bases left between them. Germline-derived CDR1 and CDR2 are SGHDN and FVKESK. CDR3 size: 14 residues. The CDR3 protein is CASSQVGRRYEQYF. In DNA, the CDR3 is TGTGCCAGCAGCCAAGTCGGCCGCCGTTACGAGCAGTACTTC. Drawing the rest from reference TRBV14 and TRBJ2-7, the complete variable domain is EAGVTQFPSHSVIEKGQTVTLRCDPISGHDNLYWYRRVMGKEIKFLLHFVKESKQDESGMPNNRFLAERTGGTYSTLKVQPAELEDSGVYFCASSQVGRRYEQYFGPGTRLTVT.

This clonotype was recorded many times. J is TRBJ2-2 and V is TRBV24-1, with TRBD1 matching over 12 bases. The germline V gene has CDR1 KGHDR and CDR2 SFDVKD. The junction had 12 bases not matched to a gene; V was cut back by 4 bases and J by 4 bases. The CDR3 is made up of 19 amino acids. CDR3 sequence: CATSDSPGTGGRVTGELFF. Here the CDR3 DNA reads TGTGCCACCAGTGACTCCCCCGGGACAGGGGGCAGAGTCACCGGGGAGCTGTTTTTT.

Many counts were recorded for this clonotype. The chain recombines TRBV5-4 with TRBJ2-3; no definite D call. Germline V gene lookup returns CDR1 SGHNT and CDR2 YYREEE (reference sequence). The V end lost 4 bases, the J end lost 6 bases, and 15 bases lay between the germline ends. This CDR3 contains 14 residues. The CDR3 bases are TGTGCCAGCAGCCCTACGAGCAAGGACGATACGCAGTATTTT. Its protein product is CASSPTSKDDTQYF.

The V call is TRBV15, the J call TRBJ1-1; D gene uncertain. Trimming removed 6 bases from V and 4 bases from J, with 9 bases in between. The CDR3 has 12 residues. From germline, CDR1 is LNHNV and CDR2 YYDKDF (reference sequence). The CDR3 is CATSLVGTEAFF. The CDR3 DNA sequence: TGTGCCACCAGTCTAGTGGGCACTGAAGCTTTCTTT.

The CDR3 DNA sequence: TGTGCCAGCAGCGTAGGTAGCGGCCTAACTTACGAGCAGTACTTC. This encodes CASSVGSGLTYEQYF. The chain couples TRBV9 to TRBJ2-7; D possibly corresponds to TRBD2 (6 bases). V lost 0 bases and J 4 bases, leaving 14 bases between the germline ends. Germline V gene sequence: CDR1 SGDLS, CDR2 YYNGEE. The CDR3 has 15 amino acids.

This chain joins TRBV20-1 and TRBJ1-3; D remains ambiguous. The V end was cut by 4 bases, the J end by 4 bases, with 14 bases between. Germline V gene sequence: CDR1 DFQATT, CDR2 SNEGSKA (reference sequence). CDR3 length: 14 amino acids. CDR3: CSATVGIQGNTIYF. The CDR3 region has the DNA TGCAGTGCTACCGTCGGGATACAAGGAAACACCATATATTTT.

The V gene is TRBV5-1, the J gene TRBJ2-1; the D call may be TRBD1 or TRBD2 (6 bases each). CDR3 length equals 14 residues. The germline V and J ends were trimmed by 0 bases and 9 bases, with 13 bases remaining between them. Germline V gene data show CDR1 as SGHRS and CDR2 as YFSETQ. For the CDR3, the DNA is TGCGCCAGCAGCTTGGTACAGGGAGGCGCTGAGCAGTTCTTC. Residues: CASSLVQGGAEQFF.

There are many counts of this clonotype. The chain is built from TRBV12-3 or TRBV12-4 and TRBJ2-7; D not resolved. The V and J ends lost 5 bases and 4 bases respectively, with 15 bases between them. The CDR3 contains 14 residues. DNA of the CDR3: TGTGCCAGCAGTACTTCAAGGGTGGGATACGAGCAGTACTTC. Translation gives CASSTSRVGYEQYF.

In this sample, this clonotype turned up a few times. The rearrangement joins TRBV11-3 to TRBJ2-1, with unresolved D. V lost 2 bases, J lost 7 bases, and 12 bases lay in between. Germline V CDR1 and CDR2: SGHNT, YENEEA. The CDR3 has 14 residues. The CDR3 loop reads CASSLRSSGNEQFF. The CDR3 DNA sequence: TGTGCCAGCAGCTTACGGTCTAGTGGTAATGAGCAGTTCTTC.

This clonotype was counted ten times or more. This sequence joins TRBV7-2 and TRBJ2-5, with 8 bases lining up with TRBD1. V dropped 8 bases and J dropped 2; count of bases not matched to a gene: 7. The CDR3 is made up of 14 amino acids. Germline-derived CDR1 and CDR2 are SGHTA and FQGNSA. CDR3 DNA sequence: TGTGCCAGCGGAACAGGGGGGAGGCAAGAGACCCAGTACTTC. This sequence encodes CASGTGGRQETQYF.

CDR3 in DNA: TGTGCCAGCAGCTCCACAGGGGGCTTTGGCACAGATACGCAGTATTTT. It specifies CASSSTGGFGTDTQYF. V usage is TRBV7-9 and J usage is TRBJ2-3, with 9 bases fitting TRBD1. The germline V gene encodes CDR1 SEHNR and CDR2 FQNEAQ (reference sequence). J gave up 1 base and V 4 bases, and 6 bases lay outside the gene matches. This CDR3 region has 16 residues.

The chain combines TRBV5-1 with TRBJ1-2; tentative D call: TRBD1 (5 bases). V lost 0 bases and J 8 bases, leaving 23 bases between the germline ends. In germline, CDR1 is SGHRS, CDR2 YFSETQ. This CDR3 is built from 17 residues. The CDR3 DNA reads TGCGCCAGCAGCTTGGGCCACGGTCCCACAGGACGAGGGGGCTACACCTTC. Its translation is CASSLGHGPTGRGGYTF.

This clonotype was seen ten or more times. This chain joins TRBV28 and TRBJ2-7; a weak D match, TRBD1 (6 bases). CDR1 is MDHEN, CDR2 SYDVKM, per germline. This CDR3 contains 16 residues. V gave up 3 bases and J gave up 1 base, with 16 bases separating them. CDR3 region: CASSLPPGQISYEQYF. In DNA, the CDR3 is TGTGCCAGCAGTTTGCCCCCGGGACAAATTTCCTACGAGCAGTACTTC.

The rearrangement links TRBV28 to TRBJ2-3; D call uncertain. The germline V gene has CDR1 MDHEN and CDR2 SYDVKM. CDR3 length equals 17 residues. The V end was cut by 5 bases, the J end by 1 base, with 19 bases between. CDR3 sequence reads: CASSPFYIGLRTDTQYF. The CDR3 DNA follows: TGTGCCAGCAGTCCCTTCTATATAGGGCTGCGCACAGATACGCAGTATTTT.

This clonotype was observed many times. The chain links TRBV11-3 to TRBJ2-3, with 8 bases fitting TRBD2. After removal of 8 bases from V and 2 bases from J, the junction contained 9 bases not matched to a gene. The germline V gene encodes CDR1 SGHNT and CDR2 YENEEA. CDR3 length equals 15 residues. The CDR3 sequence: CASGTTSGATDTQYF. In nucleotides, the CDR3 is TGTGCCAGCGGAACCACTAGCGGTGCCACAGATACGCAGTATTTT.

This clonotype was counted ten times or more. V usage is TRBV12-3 or TRBV12-4 and J usage is TRBJ1-6; D is unclear. V was clipped by 5 bases and J by 8 bases, with 13 bases between them. The CDR3 spans 14 residues. CDR3 nucleotide sequence: TGTGCCAGCAGTCCCTCCCGGACGCATTCACCCCTCCACTTT. This gives the protein CASSPSRTHSPLHF.